What follows are 29 T cell receptor beta chains derived from one specimen sequenced in a study of T cells expressing NK-cell markers. TCRdb reprocessed the 5' RACE reads, keeping one entry per CDR3 protein, no DNA. The sample table sets out 550,000 or so distinct CDR3 sequences. Material for sequencing was blood T cells: a sorted CD56 or NKG2C T cell subset, CD4+ or CD8+ T cells, or bulk PBMC T cells (not recorded which). The receptors derive from a young man in good health.

CDR3 residues: CSARPGGDTQYF. The J gene is TRBJ2-3, the V gene TRBV20-1; the TRBD1 assignment by TCRdb is unverifiable without DNA. The CDR3 contains 12 residues. Germline assignment: CDR1 DFQATT and CDR2 SNEGSKA (reference sequence).

The chain uses TRBV20-1 and TRBJ2-1; the TCRdb D gene call, TRBD2, has no DNA to confirm it. This CDR3 comprises 17 residues. Germline CDR1 reads DFQATT; CDR2 reads SNEGSKA (reference sequence). The CDR3 sequence is CSARLSRGRIPYNEQFF.

The rearrangement joins TRBV29-1 to TRBJ2-2; TCRdb's D call of TRBD2 is untestable without DNA. The CDR3 has 14 amino acids. Per the germline V gene, CDR1 is SQVTM and CDR2 is ANQGSEA. The CDR3 spells CSVASGRSPGELFF.

J is TRBJ1-5 and V is TRBV6-5; the D call from TCRdb, TRBD1, cannot be confirmed without DNA. The CDR3 sequence is 17 residues long. The germline V gene encodes CDR1 MNHEY and CDR2 SVGAGI. The CDR3 protein is CASSYYFRGQSNQPQHF.

This chain connects TRBV12-5 to TRBJ2-3; the D gene TCRdb calls, TRBD2, cannot be checked with no DNA. The CDR3 has 16 amino acids. Germline V gives CDR1 LGHNT, CDR2 FRNRAP. The CDR3 reads CASAQGTSSGRGGSYF.

This chain uses TRBV7-9 with TRBJ2-1; TCRdb's assignment of TRBD2 cannot be checked, as there is no DNA. The CDR3 consists of 15 residues. Germline loops: CDR1 SEHNR, CDR2 FQNEAQ (reference sequence). The CDR3: CASSFTSGGVDEQFF.

The rearrangement joins TRBV11-1 to TRBJ1-2. The CDR3 runs 14 residues. Germline CDR1 SGHAT, CDR2 FQDESV (reference sequence). The CDR3: CASSAKTVFYGYTF.

This sequence joins TRBV5-1 and TRBJ2-4; the D call of TRBD1 rests on TCRdb alone, since no DNA is present to check it. This CDR3 contains 16 residues. Germline CDR1 SGHRS, CDR2 YFSETQ. CDR3: CASSPTGPLAKNIQYF.

The genes are TRBV5-1 and TRBJ2-7; TCRdb reports TRBD1, a call that lacks DNA to check it against. Germline loops: CDR1 SGHRS, CDR2 YFSETQ. The CDR3 has 14 residues. The CDR3 region is CASSPVTRRNEQYF.

This rearrangement joins TRBV5-1 to TRBJ2-1; TCRdb selects TRBD2, and the lack of DNA leaves this call unchecked. CDR1 and CDR2 (germline): SGHRS, YFSETQ. The CDR3 is made up of 16 amino acids. The CDR3 spells CASSLGWLAGYNEQFF.

This CDR3 is CASSLRTSRDYSYEQYF. The chain links TRBV7-2 to TRBJ2-7; TCRdb selects TRBD2, and the lack of DNA leaves this call unchecked. The CDR3 has 17 amino acids. Germline loops: CDR1 SGHTA, CDR2 FQGNSA.

This chain links TRBV7-6 with TRBJ2-7; the TCRdb D gene call, TRBD2, has no DNA to confirm it. CDR3 length: 15 amino acids. The germline gives CDR1 SGHVS, CDR2 FNYEAQ. This chain's CDR3 is CASSLLRAGSYEQYF.

The rearrangement uses TRBV3-1 and TRBJ2-1. This CDR3 is built from 14 residues. CDR1 and CDR2 from the germline V gene are LGHDT and YNNKEL (reference sequence). This CDR3 reads CASSQVNRYNEQFF.

This sequence joins TRBV25-1 and TRBJ2-1; TCRdb reports TRBD1, a call that lacks DNA to check it against. The CDR3 spans 13 residues. CDR1 and CDR2 (germline): MGHDK, SYGVNS. The chain's CDR3 is CASSEPGFDEQFF.

V and J are TRBV12-3 or TRBV12-4 and TRBJ2-3; no DNA is available, so the TRBD2 call from TCRdb remains unchecked. The CDR3 runs to 16 residues. The CDR3: CASSDPSSGSTDTQYF.

This chain connects TRBV7-9 to TRBJ2-1; TCRdb proposes TRBD1, but this gene call is untestable without DNA. This CDR3 region has 13 residues. CDR1 is SEHNR, CDR2 FQNEAQ, per germline (reference sequence). CDR3 loop: CASEGTVYNEQFF.

The genes are TRBV7-9 and TRBJ1-1; TCRdb picks TRBD1, but there is no DNA to check that call. The CDR3 is 15 residues long. Germline V CDR1 and CDR2: SEHNR, FQNEAQ (reference sequence). The CDR3 spells CASSPLWGSGTEAFF.

The CDR3 loop reads CASSGTGISNEQFF. The chain uses TRBV12-3 or TRBV12-4 and TRBJ2-1; TCRdb indicates TRBD1, and absent DNA this call remains unverified. The CDR3 sequence is 14 residues long.

The chain has TRBV7-2 and TRBJ2-1; TCRdb designates TRBD2, a call that cannot be tested without DNA. CDR3 size: 15 residues. The V gene's germline CDR1 is SGHTA and CDR2 FQGNSA. CDR3 in amino acids: CASSDTSGRYNEQFF. The entire variable domain, with the rest obtained from reference TRBV7-2 and TRBJ2-1, is as follows: GAGVSQSPSNKVTEKGKDVELRCDPISGHTALYWYRQSLGQGLEFLIYFQGNSAPDKSGLPSDRFSAERTGGSVSTLTIQRTQQEDSAVYLCASSDTSGRYNEQFFGPGTRLTVL.

The gene calls are TRBV29-1 and TRBJ2-1; checking the TCRdb D call of TRBD1 is not possible without DNA. Germline V gene data show CDR1 as SQVTM and CDR2 as ANQGSEA. The CDR3 contains 14 residues. The chain's CDR3 is CSVSGQGAYNEQFF.

V is TRBV5-4 and J is TRBJ2-3; TCRdb's D gene call, TRBD2, goes unchecked for lack of DNA. Germline assignment: CDR1 SGHNT and CDR2 YYREEE (reference sequence). The CDR3 length is 16 residues. CDR3: CASSFGRERGTDTQYF. The whole variable domain, remainder taken from reference TRBV5-4 and TRBJ2-3, is ETGVTQSPTHLIKTRGQQVTLRCSSQSGHNTVSWYQQALGQGPQFIFQYYREEENGRGNFPPRFSGLQFPNYSSELNVNALELDDSALYLCASSFGRERGTDTQYFGPGTRLTVL.

The chain combines TRBV4-1 with TRBJ1-5. The CDR3 is 16 amino acids. Germline-derived CDR1 and CDR2 are MGHRA and YSYEKL. The CDR3 protein is CASSQVSEYSNQPQHF.

V gene TRBV12-3 or TRBV12-4 combines with J gene TRBJ1-6; TCRdb designates TRBD1, a call that cannot be tested without DNA. CDR3 size: 14 residues. CDR3 sequence: CASSPGGSNSPLHF.

V is TRBV4-1 and J is TRBJ2-3; the D gene TCRdb calls, TRBD1, cannot be checked with no DNA. CDR1 is MGHRA and CDR2 is YSYEKL in the germline V gene. The CDR3 is made up of 14 amino acids. The CDR3 spells CASSQELRRATQYF.

The chain has TRBV5-1 and TRBJ2-1. The CDR3 runs 15 residues. The germline gives CDR1 SGHRS, CDR2 YFSETQ. CDR3 amino acids: CASSGKTRNFNEQFF.

V is TRBV5-1 and J is TRBJ2-7; TCRdb selects TRBD1, and the lack of DNA leaves this call unchecked. Germline values: CDR1 SGHRS, CDR2 YFSETQ. The CDR3 is made up of 12 amino acids. CDR3 region: CASSGVSYEQYF.

The chain carries TRBV20-1 and TRBJ1-2; TCRdb gives TRBD1 as the D gene, but with no DNA this cannot be confirmed. Germline V gene sequence: CDR1 DFQATT, CDR2 SNEGSKA (reference sequence). This CDR3 contains 14 residues. The CDR3 protein is CSASRRQGRSGYTF.

This chain uses TRBV11-2 with TRBJ2-1. The CDR3 spans 20 residues. CDR1 SGHAT and CDR2 FQNNGV come from the germline V gene. CDR3 amino acids: CASSLVEERDRSGPYNEQFF.

V gene TRBV15 combines with J gene TRBJ2-5; there is no DNA to check the TCRdb D call of TRBD1. CDR1 and CDR2 (germline): LNHNV, YYDKDF (reference sequence). The CDR3 is 12 amino acids. The CDR3 is CATTGTKETQYF.